This record concerns one T cell receptor beta chain sequence. Its specificity is not known. Uncontrolled infection, other autoimmune disease, pregnancy or lactation led to exclusion. Used for diagnoses were clinical symptoms, serum thyroxine and TRAb, thyroid ultrasound and orbital computed tomography. This entry belongs to a study of T cells in Graves' hyperthyroidism and ophthalmopathy. Regarding the study as a whole: The model forecast ophthalmopathy, anticipating it by a median roughly 6.5 months before onset. Ophthalmopathy was separated from stable hyperthyroidism by a 13 V-J model.

RNA transcripts served as the template for amplifying TCR beta CDR3 regions. First-round RT-PCR with HTBI primers amplified the TCR CDR3 region. TCRdb used MiXCR to reprocess the multiplex PCR reads, holding one entry per CDR3 protein. The sample holds 40,000 or so distinct CDR3 sequences, less than 50% seen once. Trimming removed 6 bases from V and 2 bases from J, with 17 bases in between. The CDR3 runs to 15 residues. Germline CDR1 is SGHVT and CDR2 is SQSDAQ. V gene TRBV7-4 combines with J gene TRBJ2-7, with D maybe TRBD2 (5 bases). Sequencing was performed on blood. The clonotype was recovered from a woman aged 45-60 years with Graves' hyperthyroidism that later progressed to Graves' ophthalmopathy. The CDR3 DNA reads TGTGCCAGCAGGAACCCGAGAGGGATCACCTACGAGCAGTACTTC. Translation gives CASRNPRGITYEQYF.